These 28 T cell receptor beta chains were all obtained from the same sample, sequenced in a study of vaccination effects on CD4 cells after COVID-19. No antigen is known for these receptors. Within the ViraFEST assay, antigen-specific CD4+ T cells underwent expansion with viral peptide pools prior to sequencing. Following a roughly eleven-day culture, CD4+ T cells were purified. Participants completed two doses of the BNT162b2 or mRNA-1273 vaccine. TCRdb keeps only in-frame clones here, not all; method: immunoSEQ multiplex PCR. This table holds some 25,000 clones, 73% found once. The sample was CD4+ T cells from PBMCs cultured with SARS-CoV-2 spike peptides, taken after COVID-19 vaccination. The receptors originated from a human donor who received a COVID-19 vaccine.

This clone was seen a single time. The chain carries TRBV5-5 and TRBJ2-1, with 9 bases lining up with TRBD1. V was pared by 3 bases and J by 6 bases, with 13 bases of the junction left unmatched. The CDR3 spans 17 residues. Germline CDR1 SGHKS, CDR2 YYEKEE (reference sequence). The chain's CDR3 is CASSSPLQGAWGNEQFF. The DNA of the CDR3 is TGTGCCAGCAGCTCCCCGTTACAGGGGGCGTGGGGCAATGAGCAGTTCTTC.

The rearrangement links TRBV6-1 to TRBJ1-6, with TRBD1 matching 7 bases. Trimming at V came to 2 bases and at J to 8 bases, leaving 6 bases not matched to a gene. Germline V CDR1 and CDR2: MNHNS, SASEGT. The CDR3 contains 15 residues. DNA for the CDR3: TGTGCCAGCAGTGAATCTTGGACAGGTGATTCACCCCTCCACTTT. It yields the protein CASSESWTGDSPLHF.

The chain joins TRBV2 to TRBJ2-3; 14 nucleotides agree with TRBD2. The CDR3 has 15 residues. J gave up 5 bases and V 6 bases, and 4 bases lay outside the gene matches. Germline V CDR1 and CDR2: SNHLY, FYNNEI. Written as DNA, the CDR3 is TGTGCCAGCAGCCAGACTAGCGGGGGGGTAGATACGCAGTATTTT. Translated: CASSQTSGGVDTQYF. The full variable domain, completed using reference TRBV2 and TRBJ2-3, is EPEVTQTPSHQVTQMGQEVILRCVPISNHLYFYWYRQILGQKVEFLVSFYNNEISEKSEIFDDQFSVERPDGSNFTLKIRSTKLEDSAMYFCASSQTSGGVDTQYFGPGTRLTVL.

The chain couples TRBV5-4 to TRBJ1-2; no definite D call. The CDR3 consists of 15 residues. V gave up 3 bases and J gave up 2 bases, with 14 bases separating them. Germline loops: CDR1 SGHNT, CDR2 YYREEE (reference sequence). CDR3 nucleotide sequence: TGTGCCAGCAGCTCTCAAAAGGCCGGGAACTATGGCTACACCTTC. Protein sequence: CASSSQKAGNYGYTF. The whole variable domain, remainder taken from reference TRBV5-4 and TRBJ1-2, is ETGVTQSPTHLIKTRGQQVTLRCSSQSGHNTVSWYQQALGQGPQFIFQYYREEENGRGNFPPRFSGLQFPNYSSELNVNALELDDSALYLCASSSQKAGNYGYTFGSGTRLTVV.

In its sample, this clone was seen once. J is TRBJ1-1 and V is TRBV19; D perhaps matches TRBD1 (6 bases). The germline V gene has CDR1 LNHDA and CDR2 SQIVND (reference sequence). Trimming removed 9 bases at V and 1 base at J, with 12 bases between. CDR3 size: 13 residues. CDR3: CASPDRRNTEAFF. CDR3 DNA sequence: TGTGCCAGCCCTGACAGGAGGAACACTGAAGCTTTCTTT.

This clone was seen a handful of times. V usage is TRBV9 and J usage is TRBJ1-2; 7 bases are a match to TRBD1. The germline CDR1 and CDR2 sequences are SGDLS and YYNGEE. V shed 4 bases and J 8 bases; nucleotides not matched to a gene: 11. This CDR3 is 14 amino acids long. Written as DNA, the CDR3 is TGTGCCAGCAGCCTCTTAGCGGGACAGCCGGGCTACACCTTC. As protein: CASSLLAGQPGYTF.

J is TRBJ1-4 and V is TRBV7-8; TRBD1 matches 7 bases. Germline-derived CDR1 and CDR2 are SGHVS and FQNEAQ. V lost 1 base to trimming and J lost 7 bases; unmatched junction nucleotides: 6. The CDR3 consists of 15 residues. This chain's CDR3 is CASSLGEGASEKLFF. In DNA form, the CDR3 reads TGTGCCAGCAGCTTAGGAGAGGGGGCGAGTGAAAAACTGTTTTTT. The entire variable domain, with the rest obtained from reference TRBV7-8 and TRBJ1-4, is as follows: GAGVSQSPRYKVAKRGQDVALRCDPISGHVSLFWYQQALGQGPEFLTYFQNEAQLDKSGLPSDRFFAERPEGSVSTLKIQRTQQEDSAVYLCASSLGEGASEKLFFGSGTQLSVL.

This clone has more than one count but fewer than ten. The chain has TRBV29-1 and TRBJ1-2; unclear D gene. CDR3 length: 13 amino acids. V was trimmed by 3 bases and J by 3 bases, leaving 11 bases between them. Germline-derived CDR1 and CDR2 are SQVTM and ANQGSEA. The CDR3 region is CSVESSIDYGYTF. Written as DNA, the CDR3 is TGCAGCGTTGAGAGCTCCATAGACTATGGCTACACCTTC. Based on the CDR3 plus reference TRBV29-1 and TRBJ1-2, the full variable domain is SAVISQKPSRDICQRGTSLTIQCQVDSQVTMMFWYRQQPGQSLTLIATANQGSEATYESGFVIDKFPISRPNLTFSTLTVSNMSPEDSSIYLCSVESSIDYGYTFGSGTRLTVV.

The chain recombines TRBV3-1 (or the pseudogene TRBV3-2) with TRBJ1-2; 12 bases are a match to TRBD1. This CDR3 is 16 amino acids long. Germline V gives CDR1 LGHDT, CDR2 YNNKEL (reference sequence). The V segment lost 6 bases and the J segment 5 bases; nucleotides outside the gene matches: 10. The CDR3 DNA follows: TGTGCCAGCAGGGATGAAGGGACAGGGGGCCGGTATGGCTACACCTTC. Translation: CASRDEGTGGRYGYTF.

The chain has TRBV6-5 and TRBJ1-2; 7 bases match TRBD1. Unmatched junction bases numbered 11, after V lost 6 bases and J lost 4 bases. There are 15 residues in the CDR3. Germline V gene sequence: CDR1 MNHEY, CDR2 SVGAGI. As DNA, the CDR3 is TGTGCCAGCAGGGACAGACAGGGACATTTCTATGGCTACACCTTC. Translation gives CASRDRQGHFYGYTF.

This clone occurred a few times. V usage is TRBV3-1 (or the pseudogene TRBV3-2) and J usage is TRBJ2-1, with D possibly called TRBD1 or TRBD2 (5 bases each). Trimming shortened V by 4 bases and J by 7 bases, and 17 bases separated the two germline ends. The CDR3 has 15 residues. Looked up from germline, CDR1 is LGHDT and CDR2 is YNNKEL (reference sequence). The CDR3 DNA follows: TGTGCCAGCAGCCGCTGGGACCGGGCTAGAAATGAGCAGTTCTTC. It translates to CASSRWDRARNEQFF.

The chain carries TRBV5-1 and TRBJ1-2; D may be TRBD1 (5 bases). Trimming removed 0 bases from V and 3 bases from J, with 27 bases in between. There are 20 residues in the CDR3. Per germline, CDR1 SGHRS and CDR2 YFSETQ. The CDR3 nucleotides are TGCGCCAGCAGCTTGGCCTTATGGCCAAGGGGTGGGGGAGACTACTATGGCTACACCTTC. Translation: CASSLALWPRGGGDYYGYTF.

The chain joins TRBV1 to TRBJ1-5. TRBV1 is tagged as a pseudogene. The CDR3 covers 17 residues. The CDR3 nucleotides read TGCACCAGCAGCCAAGAGTGGGGAGGGAGGTTCAATCAGCCCCAGCATTTT. It is translated as CTSSQEWGGRFNQPQHF.

J is TRBJ1-2 and V is TRBV10-1; D gene uncertain. Looked up from germline, CDR1 is WNHNN and CDR2 is SYGVQD (reference sequence). The ends were cut back, 10 bases at V and 6 bases at J, with 12 bases in the middle. The CDR3 contains 11 residues. DNA of the CDR3: TGCGCCACCCCGGGGTCTGATGGCTACACCTTC. Its translation: CATPGSDGYTF.

The V and J genes are TRBV14 and TRBJ2-7; D not resolved. The V gene's germline CDR1 is SGHDN and CDR2 FVKESK. Trimming left V 4 bases short and J 2 bases short, with 3 bases between. The CDR3 has 11 residues. CDR3 amino acids: CASSLTYEQYF. In DNA, the CDR3 is TGTGCCAGCAGCCTAACCTACGAGCAGTACTTC.

This clone was observed a handful of times. The chain is built from TRBV7-2 and TRBJ1-2; 7 nucleotides agree with TRBD1. The V and J ends lost 4 bases and 7 bases, in that order; junction bases with no gene match: 6. Germline V gives CDR1 SGHTA, CDR2 FQGNSA. The CDR3 totals 13 residues. The CDR3 is CASSSTGAGGYTF. As DNA, the CDR3 is TGTGCCAGCAGCTCTACAGGGGCGGGTGGCTACACCTTC.

V is TRBV7-2 and J is TRBJ2-1; 11 positions match TRBD2. V lost 1 base to trimming and J lost 5 bases; unmatched junction nucleotides: 10. Germline V lookup: CDR1 SGHTA, CDR2 FQGNSA. The CDR3 has 18 amino acids. The CDR3 is CASSLVFLAGGINNEQFF. The CDR3 coding sequence is TGTGCCAGCAGCTTAGTGTTCCTAGCGGGGGGTATAAACAATGAGCAGTTCTTC. Together with reference TRBV7-2 and TRBJ2-1, the CDR3 gives the full variable domain: GAGVSQSPSNKVTEKGKDVELRCDPISGHTALYWYRQSLGQGLEFLIYFQGNSAPDKSGLPSDRFSAERTGGSVSTLTIQRTQQEDSAVYLCASSLVFLAGGINNEQFFGPGTRLTVL.

The chain recombines TRBV5-1 with TRBJ1-1, with a possible D match to TRBD1 (6 bases). Germline values: CDR1 SGHRS, CDR2 YFSETQ. The CDR3 contains 12 residues. Trimming shortened V by 6 bases and J by 3 bases, and 9 bases separated the two germline ends. In DNA, the CDR3 is TGCGCCAGCAAGGACAGCCACACTGAAGCTTTCTTT. Protein product: CASKDSHTEAFF.

The J gene is TRBJ1-2, the V gene TRBV6-1; TRBD1 aligns across 8 bases. The CDR3 is 14 amino acids. CDR1 and CDR2 from the germline V gene are MNHNS and SASEGT. With V trimmed by 3 bases and J by 5 bases, 5 bases remained unmatched. The DNA for the CDR3 is TGTGCCAGCAGTGAGAACACAGGGGGGTATGGCTACACCTTC. It codes for CASSENTGGYGYTF.

This sequence joins TRBV5-1 and TRBJ2-7; 12 nucleotides agree with TRBD1. Germline CDR1 reads SGHRS; CDR2 reads YFSETQ. The V and J ends lost 3 bases and 4 bases, in that order; junction bases with no gene match: 8. CDR3 length: 16 amino acids. CDR3 in DNA: TGCGCCAGCAGCTGGACCGGGACAGGGGGCAGATACGAGCAGTACTTC. It specifies CASSWTGTGGRYEQYF.

This clone was detected only a few times. The chain has TRBV7-9 and TRBJ1-2; TRBD1 is a possible D gene (6 bases). V was cut by 5 bases and J by 8 bases, with 15 bases left in between. Germline V lookup: CDR1 SEHNR, CDR2 FQNEAQ (reference sequence). This CDR3 is built from 13 residues. The CDR3 reads CASSPQGFEGYTF. In DNA, the CDR3 is TGTGCCAGCAGCCCACAGGGATTCGAAGGCTACACCTTC.

V is TRBV4-2 and J is TRBJ2-1, with D maybe TRBD2 (6 bases). Germline V CDR1 and CDR2: LGHNA, YNFKEQ. This CDR3 region has 16 residues. V lost 1 base, J lost 5 bases, and 15 bases lay in between. Here the CDR3 DNA reads TGTGCCAGCAGCCAAGTGGGACTGGTGGGGAACAATGAGCAGTTCTTC. Translation gives CASSQVGLVGNNEQFF.

The genes are TRBV18 and TRBJ2-3, with D hard to call. The CDR3 covers 14 residues. With 3 bases removed from V and 0 bases from J, the gap between germline ends came to 7 bases. In germline, CDR1 is KGHSH, CDR2 LQKENI. The chain's CDR3 is CASSPPGSTDTQYF. Here the CDR3 DNA reads TGTGCCAGCTCACCCCCCGGGAGCACAGATACGCAGTATTTT.

The chain employs TRBV11-2 and TRBJ1-4; D is uncertain. CDR3 length equals 15 residues. Germline CDR1 is SGHAT and CDR2 is FQNNGV. V lost 6 bases and J lost 2, with 13 bases in between. CDR3 DNA: TGTGCCAGCAGTCCCGCCCGAAGGACTAATGAAAAACTGTTTTTT. Its translation: CASSPARRTNEKLFF.

This clone was recorded a few times. The V call is TRBV5-1, the J call TRBJ2-7, with D tentatively TRBD1 (5 bases). The CDR3 length is 16 residues. The germline CDR1 and CDR2 sequences are SGHRS and YFSETQ. The V and J ends lost 0 bases and 1 base respectively, with 14 bases between them. The DNA of the CDR3 is TGCGCCAGCAGCTTGGCTTCTGGGGCAGCGTCCTACGAGCAGTACTTC. Encoded protein: CASSLASGAASYEQYF.

V is TRBV29-1 and J is TRBJ1-5; D unresolved. Germline CDR1 reads SQVTM; CDR2 reads ANQGSEA. The CDR3 has 12 amino acids. Trimming shortened V by 4 bases and J by 1 base, and 5 bases separated the two germline ends. The CDR3 spells CSVGSSNQPQHF. The CDR3 region has the DNA TGCAGCGTTGGTAGCAGCAATCAGCCCCAGCATTTT.

This chain links TRBV14 with TRBJ2-1, with D tentatively TRBD1 or TRBD2 (5 bases each). Germline values: CDR1 SGHDN, CDR2 FVKESK. V was cut by 4 bases and J by 2 bases, with 18 bases left in between. CDR3 length: 17 amino acids. The CDR3 nucleotides are TGTGCCAGCAGCCTGCCCACCCGGGACCCAACCTACAATGAGCAGTTCTTC. It specifies CASSLPTRDPTYNEQFF.

This clone is labeled as medium-sized. The chain is built from TRBV12-3 or TRBV12-4 and TRBJ2-7, with 8 bases aligning to TRBD2. The V gene end was trimmed by 5 bases and the J gene end by 7 bases; junction bases not matched to a gene: 7. CDR3 length: 13 residues. The DNA for the CDR3 is TGTGCCAGCAGTCCTAGCGGGCTGGGTGAGCAGTACTTC. As protein: CASSPSGLGEQYF.